This TCR beta chain was sequenced for a study of shared clonotypes between healthy human individuals. The method was immunoSEQ multiplex PCR; TCRdb's version includes in-frame clones alone and lacks a portion of them. The sample consists of some 200,000 clones, 50% to 80% of them appearing once. The germline gives CDR1 SNHLY, CDR2 FYNNEI. This CDR3 comprises 12 residues. V lost 2 bases, J lost 6 bases, and 8 bases lay in between. This receptor was identified in a man aged 30 to 45 in good health. The V call is TRBV2, the J call TRBJ2-7; a weak D match, TRBD1 (6 bases). The sample comprised memory CD4+ T cells sorted from blood. Subset here: CD45RA-negative fraction. CDR3 amino acids: CASSEQGSEQYF. In DNA form, the CDR3 reads TGTGCCAGCAGTGAACAGGGGAGCGAGCAGTACTTC.